This entry lists 27 T cell receptor beta chains sequenced from one sample in a study of blood T cells in healthy people across ages. The second PCR ran about 6 to 12 cycles with a sample-barcoded 5' primer and J-beta primers. TCRdb re-derived calls from the 5' RACE reads in MiXCR, one entry per CDR3 protein. Of more than 900,000 distinct CDR3 sequences listed, under 30% were seen once; the top ten hold 0.65% to 0.95%. These same records also appear under a second study, on T cells of mothers and their children.

The sample comprised blood. These receptor sequences come from a girl between 2 and 10 years old in good health.

The chain employs TRBV7-3 and TRBJ2-1; 8 bases fit TRBD2. V lost 3 bases to trimming and J lost 6 bases; unmatched junction nucleotides: 4. CDR1 and CDR2 (germline): SGHTA, FQGTGA. The CDR3 totals 14 residues. The CDR3 DNA is TGTGCCAGCAGCTTGGGCGGGGGGACCAATGAGCAGTTCTTC. Amino acids: CASSLGGGTNEQFF.

Many counts were recorded for this clonotype. The CDR3 sequence is CASSPNEKLFF. CDR3 sequence (DNA): TGTGCCAGCAGCCCCAATGAAAAACTGTTTTTT. The chain carries TRBV7-9 and TRBJ1-4; D not resolved. Germline lookup yields CDR1 SEHNR and CDR2 FQNEAQ (reference sequence). The ends were cut back, 5 bases at V and 5 bases at J, with 3 bases in the middle. CDR3 size: 11 residues.

The chain has TRBV7-2 and TRBJ2-7; D remains ambiguous. Germline loops: CDR1 SGHTA, CDR2 FQGNSA. The CDR3 has 13 residues. The V and J ends lost 5 bases and 3 bases respectively, with 11 bases between them. CDR3 bases: TGTGCCAGCAGCCTCATGGCCCTCTACGAGCAGTACTTC. Its protein product is CASSLMALYEQYF.

V is TRBV20-1 and J is TRBJ2-3; 10 bases line up with TRBD2. Germline V gene sequence: CDR1 DFQATT, CDR2 SNEGSKA (reference sequence). The CDR3 has 16 residues. Unmatched junction bases numbered 8, after V lost 3 bases and J lost 2 bases. The CDR3, as DNA: TGCAGTGCTAGTCTCCGAGCGGGAGGGCTCACAGATACGCAGTATTTT. Translated, it gives CSASLRAGGLTDTQYF.

The CDR3 region has the DNA TGTGCCAGCAGCTTGAACGGTTTGGCTTACTACGAGCAGTACTTC. The encoded protein is CASSLNGLAYYEQYF. The genes are TRBV5-6 and TRBJ2-5; D is undetermined. TRBJ2-7 matches the DNA end more closely, so the J call is doubtful. The germline V gene encodes CDR1 SGHDT and CDR2 YYEEEE. The CDR3 has 15 residues.

This clonotype was observed a few times. The chain has TRBV20-1 and TRBJ2-6; unclear D gene. The CDR3 totals 15 residues. Looked up from germline, CDR1 is DFQATT and CDR2 is SNEGSKA (reference sequence). Trimming took 0 bases from V and 3 from J, leaving 9 bases between them. The CDR3 nucleotides read TGCAGTGCTAGAGATAGAAGAGGTGGGGCCAACGTCCTGACTTTC. Encoded protein: CSARDRRGGANVLTF.

The J gene is TRBJ2-7, the V gene TRBV7-2; 8 nucleotides agree with TRBD1. The V gene's germline CDR1 is SGHTA and CDR2 FQGNSA. This CDR3 comprises 16 residues. J was trimmed by 0 bases and V by 5 bases; bases with no gene match: 9. The CDR3 loop reads CASSRKGQAPSYEQYF. CDR3 in DNA: TGTGCCAGCAGCCGGAAGGGACAGGCCCCCTCCTACGAGCAGTACTTC. The full variable domain, in which reference TRBV7-2 and TRBJ2-7 provide the parts outside the CDR3, is GAGVSQSPSNKVTEKGKDVELRCDPISGHTALYWYRQSLGQGLEFLIYFQGNSAPDKSGLPSDRFSAERTGGSVSTLTIQRTQQEDSAVYLCASSRKGQAPSYEQYFGPGTRLTVT.

This clonotype was seen more than once but under ten times. The CDR3 nucleotides are TGTGCCAGCAGTCCCCTTTTTGGGGCGGAGGCGGGGGAGACCCAGTACTTC. Protein product: CASSPLFGAEAGETQYF. The chain joins TRBV6-1 to TRBJ2-5; D is perhaps TRBD2 (6 bases). The V end was cut by 5 bases, the J end by 5 bases, with 24 bases between. The CDR3 is made up of 17 amino acids. Per the germline V gene, CDR1 is MNHNS and CDR2 is SASEGT.

The gene calls are TRBV10-2 and TRBJ2-7; 7 nucleotides match TRBD2. The CDR3 runs to 13 residues. The ends lost 8 bases at V and 2 bases at J; junction bases unmatched: 6. Per germline, CDR1 WSHSY and CDR2 SAAADI. The CDR3 DNA reads TGCGCCAGCGCGGGGGTCTCCCCCTACGAGCAGTACTTC. It encodes CASAGVSPYEQYF.

The CDR3 DNA follows: TGTGCCAGCAGCACACTGGGTTCGACCGTAAAGCAGTACTTC. This encodes CASSTLGSTVKQYF. The chain links TRBV5-5 to TRBJ2-5; D gene uncertain. Trimming stripped 4 bases from V and 11 bases from J, with 21 bases between. The CDR3 loop spans 14 amino acids. Germline CDR1 is SGHKS and CDR2 is YYEKEE (reference sequence).

This clonotype came up many times. The chain is built from TRBV4-3 and TRBJ2-1, with D maybe TRBD2 (5 bases). The germline V gene encodes CDR1 LGHNA and CDR2 YSLEER. There are 13 residues in the CDR3. Trimming pared 0 bases from V and 9 bases from J, leaving 9 bases between. CDR3 loop: CASSQETRGEQFF. CDR3 nucleotides: TGCGCCAGCAGCCAAGAAACCCGGGGTGAGCAGTTCTTC.

The chain joins TRBV25-1 to TRBJ2-5; D perhaps matches TRBD2 (5 bases). The J call may be incorrect, as the DNA end agrees better with TRBJ2-1. Per germline, CDR1 MGHDK and CDR2 SYGVNS. The CDR3 consists of 14 residues. This CDR3 is CASSEFVRRDEQFF. In DNA form, the CDR3 reads TGTGCCAGCAGTGAATTTGTGCGGCGGGATGAGCAGTTCTTC.

The chain couples TRBV12-3 or TRBV12-4 to TRBJ1-4; perhaps TRBD1 as D (5 bases). V was trimmed by 3 bases and J by 6 bases, leaving 14 bases between them. The CDR3 is made up of 15 amino acids. DNA for the CDR3: TGTGCCAGCAGTTTCGTACAGGACTTGGATGAAAAACTGTTTTTT. Translating gives CASSFVQDLDEKLFF.

The rearrangement joins TRBV7-2 to TRBJ2-5, with 11 bases that match TRBD2. The closer fit of TRBJ2-1 to the DNA end suggests the J call may be wrong. This CDR3 is built from 16 residues. CDR1 is SGHTA and CDR2 is FQGNSA in the germline V gene. CDR3 in amino acids: CASSFGGSGRGGEQFF. The CDR3 bases are TGTGCCAGCAGCTTCGGAGGTAGCGGGAGGGGGGGTGAGCAGTTCTTC.

The V call is TRBV4-1, the J call TRBJ2-1; D remains ambiguous. V lost 3 bases, J lost 9 bases, and 15 bases lay in between. The germline V gene has CDR1 MGHRA and CDR2 YSYEKL. CDR3 length equals 14 residues. CDR3 protein: CASSHTQTSGEQFF. The CDR3 nucleotides read TGCGCCAGCAGCCACACACAGACGTCGGGTGAGCAGTTCTTC.

V is TRBV24-1 and J is TRBJ1-2; D ambiguous. V was trimmed by 4 bases and J by 5 bases, leaving 13 bases between them. The CDR3 sequence is 14 residues long. Germline values: CDR1 KGHDR, CDR2 SFDVKD. In nucleotides, the CDR3 is TGTGCCACCAGTGACTTCGGCCGTGAATATGGCTACACCTTC. This translates into CATSDFGREYGYTF.

The chain carries TRBV4-2 and TRBJ2-6; no clear D. CDR3 length: 15 residues. V lost 0 bases, J lost 0 bases, and 3 bases lay in between. Germline V gene data show CDR1 as LGHNA and CDR2 as YNFKEQ. The CDR3 nucleotides are TGTGCCAGCAGCCAAGAACTCTCTGGGGCCAACGTCCTGACTTTC. It translates to CASSQELSGANVLTF.

There are a few counts of this clonotype. V is TRBV2 and J is TRBJ2-1, with 12 positions matching TRBD2. The germline V gene has CDR1 SNHLY and CDR2 FYNNEI. V shed 8 bases, J shed 10 bases, and the junction held 6 bases outside the gene matches. This CDR3 contains 13 residues. CDR3 residues: CASVTSGRYEQFF. CDR3 DNA sequence: TGTGCCAGCGTGACTAGCGGGAGATACGAGCAGTTCTTC.

The genes are TRBV12-3 or TRBV12-4 and TRBJ1-5; D is unclear. V gave up 3 bases and J gave up 4 bases, with 10 bases separating them. The CDR3 covers 14 residues. CDR3 sequence reads: CASSLEVVNQPQHF. As DNA, the CDR3 is TGTGCCAGCAGTTTGGAAGTAGTAAATCAGCCCCAGCATTTT.

This sequence joins TRBV6-5 and TRBJ1-1; D may be TRBD1 (5 bases). The CDR3 runs 12 residues. The germline gives CDR1 MNHEY, CDR2 SVGAGI. Deletions cut 8 bases from V and 5 bases from J, with 12 bases between. CDR3 amino acids: CASGDSWTEAFF. Written as DNA, the CDR3 is TGTGCCAGCGGCGACAGTTGGACTGAAGCTTTCTTT.

The sample holds many counts of this clonotype. This chain connects TRBV4-3 to TRBJ2-7, with D possibly being TRBD2 (5 bases). Trimming took 0 bases from V and 6 from J, leaving 9 bases between them. The V gene's germline CDR1 is LGHNA and CDR2 YSLEER. The CDR3 runs to 13 residues. The CDR3 protein is CASSQELRGEQYF. The DNA of the CDR3 is TGCGCCAGCAGCCAAGAGCTCCGGGGCGAGCAGTACTTC.

This CDR3 is CASSFNEAGQETQYF. The CDR3 bases are TGTGCCAGCAGCTTTAACGAGGCCGGGCAAGAGACCCAGTACTTC. V and J are TRBV5-6 and TRBJ2-5, with no clear D. V was clipped by 2 bases and J by 2 bases, with 13 bases between them. Looked up from germline, CDR1 is SGHDT and CDR2 is YYEEEE. The CDR3 sequence is 15 residues long.

The gene calls are TRBV27 and TRBJ2-4, with a tentative D call TRBD1 (5 bases). The germline V gene has CDR1 MNHEY and CDR2 SMNVEV (reference sequence). CDR3 length: 16 amino acids. Between the trimmed V and J ends, which lost 6 bases and 1 base, there was a span of 16 bases. The CDR3 loop is CASSYQGASAKNIQYF. The CDR3 DNA sequence: TGTGCCAGCAGCTACCAGGGTGCATCGGCCAAAAACATTCAGTACTTC.

The V call is TRBV21-1, the J call TRBJ2-1. TRBV21-1 is described as a pseudogene. The CDR3 loop spans 12 amino acids. CDR3 in DNA: TGTGCCAGCAGGGCGGCGTACAATGAGCAGTTCTTC. This encodes CASRAAYNEQFF.

This clonotype was detected a few times. Its ends do not fully match the called genes, so a read error is possible. The J gene is TRBJ1-2, the V gene TRBV29-1, with no clear D. CDR1 is SQVTM, CDR2 ANQGSEA, per germline. The CDR3 sequence is 12 residues long. Written as DNA, the CDR3 is TGCAGCGTTGAAGCTCTCCTTTATGGCTGCACCTTC. Amino acid sequence: CSVEALLYGCTF.

Only a few counts were recorded for this clonotype. A read error may be the cause here, since a much bigger clone is one base away. This chain links TRBV9 with TRBJ2-7, with D perhaps matching TRBD2 (6 bases). From germline, CDR1 is SGDLS and CDR2 YYNGEE. The CDR3 spans 16 residues. The CDR3 region is CACSGRPGDHSYEQYF. The CDR3 region has the DNA TGTGCCTGCAGCGGACGTCCGGGAGACCACTCCTACGAGCAGTACTTC.

This sequence joins TRBV19 and TRBJ2-3, with D perhaps being TRBD1 or TRBD2 (5 bases each). V lost 6 bases, J lost 0 bases, and 16 bases lay in between. CDR1 and CDR2 from the germline V gene are LNHDA and SQIVND (reference sequence). The CDR3 has 16 residues. The CDR3 sequence is CASSAGTYSSTDTQYF. For the CDR3, the DNA is TGTGCCAGTAGCGCCGGGACCTACTCTAGCACAGATACGCAGTATTTT.